This T cell receptor beta chain was captured by sequencing in a study of blood T cell repertoires in COVID-19. Germline loops: CDR1 SGHTA, CDR2 FQGNSA. The CDR3 covers 18 residues. V was shortened by 5 bases and J by 0 bases, with 21 bases between the two germline ends. Profiling relied on immunoSEQ multiplex PCR, and the TCRdb table lists in-frame clones only, not all of them. The sample records roughly 140,000 clones, about 79% being singletons. Input material: peripheral blood. This receptor was identified in a woman between 50 and 59 years old in a cohort sampled during active or convalescent COVID-19. The chain uses TRBV7-2 and TRBJ2-3; perhaps TRBD2 as D (5 bases). The CDR3 DNA follows: TGTGCCAGCAGCCTTCGAGCTAGCCCCCTTACTAGCACAGATACGCAGTATTTT. Translation gives CASSLRASPLTSTDTQYF.